This is a list of T cell receptor beta chains from one sample in a study of OX40 agonist ivuxolimab in advanced cancers. Produced via immunoSEQ multiplex PCR; TCRdb's table is partial and in-frame only. Here the sample spans tens of thousands of clones, 75% to 85% being singletons. This material consisted of CD4+ or CD8+ T cells sorted from blood, taken in a trial of the OX40 agonist ivuxolimab. These receptors all come from an adult with an advanced solid tumor such as melanoma, head and neck, liver or kidney cancer. CDR3s include the opening cysteine and the closing phenylalanine or tryptophan. D genes are given only for firm matches. The size field is filled for only some rows; it gives once, few, many or a size class.

D: TRBD1
V: TRBV30
J: TRBJ1-3
size: NA
CDR3: CAWTLGQPLSSIYF
DNA: TGTGCCTGGACCTTGGGACAGCCACTCTCTTCCATATATTTT

D: NA
V: TRBV29-1
J: TRBJ1-2
size: NA
CDR3: CSATGAYGYTF
DNA: TGCAGCGCCACCGGGGCCTATGGCTACACCTTC

D: NA
V: TRBV6-1
J: TRBJ1-5
size: NA
CDR3: CASRGETRNQPQHF
DNA: TGTGCCAGCAGGGGAGAGACACGCAATCAGCCCCAGCATTTT

D: TRBD2
V: TRBV5-1
J: TRBJ2-3
size: NA
CDR3: CASQTSGSTDTQYF
DNA: TGCGCCAGTCAGACTAGCGGGAGCACAGATACGCAGTATTTT

D: NA
V: TRBV10-2
J: TRBJ2-1
size: NA
CDR3: CASRATGEAEQFF
DNA: TGCGCCAGCAGGGCTACAGGGGAGGCTGAGCAGTTCTTC

D: NA
V: TRBV6-5
J: TRBJ2-2
size: NA
CDR3: CASSYQGTNTGELFF
DNA: TGTGCCAGCAGTTACCAGGGAACGAACACCGGGGAGCTGTTTTTT

D: TRBD2
V: TRBV2
J: TRBJ2-1
size: NA
CDR3: CASRGTSGRQEQFF
DNA: TGTGCCAGCAGGGGGACTAGCGGCCGTCAAGAGCAGTTCTTC

D: NA
V: TRBV5-1
J: TRBJ1-1
size: NA
CDR3: CASRSEGRTEAFF
DNA: TGCGCCAGCAGGTCCGAGGGTAGGACTGAAGCTTTCTTT

D: NA
V: TRBV7-3
J: TRBJ1-3
size: NA
CDR3: CASSTGTGNTIYF
DNA: TGTGCCAGCAGCACAGGGACTGGAAACACCATATATTTT

D: NA
V: TRBV5-1
J: TRBJ2-3
size: NA
CDR3: CASSLDPTSTDTQYF
DNA: TGCGCCAGCAGCTTGGACCCCACTAGCACAGATACGCAGTATTTT

D: TRBD1
V: TRBV7-9
J: TRBJ2-7
size: NA
CDR3: CASTRGTGDYEQYF
DNA: TGTGCCAGCACCAGGGGGACAGGGGACTACGAGCAGTACTTC

D: TRBD1
V: TRBV5-1
J: TRBJ1-1
size: few
CDR3: CASSPFNTGGITEAFF
DNA: TGCGCCAGCAGCCCTTTTAATACAGGGGGAATCACTGAAGCTTTCTTT

D: NA
V: TRBV27
J: TRBJ1-2
size: NA
CDR3: CASSTDQGVYGYTF
DNA: TGTGCCAGCAGCACTGATCAGGGTGTTTATGGCTACACCTTC

D: NA
V: TRBV6-1
J: TRBJ1-6
size: NA
CDR3: CASSPTYDNSPLHF
DNA: TGTGCCAGCAGCCCAACATACGATAATTCACCCCTCCACTTT

D: NA
V: TRBV5-1
J: TRBJ1-5
size: few
CDR3: CASSLLGAGNQPQHF
DNA: TGCGCCAGCAGCTTGCTTGGGGCAGGCAATCAGCCCCAGCATTTT

D: TRBD1
V: TRBV5-1
J: TRBJ2-7
size: NA
CDR3: CASSLAGGSDEQYF
DNA: TGCGCCAGCAGCTTGGCAGGGGGTAGCGACGAGCAGTACTTC

D: NA
V: TRBV4-2
J: TRBJ1-4
size: NA
CDR3: CASSQPSTNEKLFF
DNA: TGTGCCAGCAGCCAACCTTCAACTAATGAAAAACTGTTTTTT

D: TRBD1
V: TRBV19
J: TRBJ2-3
size: NA
CDR3: CASKGQGPTDTQYF
DNA: TGTGCCAGTAAGGGACAGGGGCCCACAGATACGCAGTATTTT

D: NA
V: TRBV30
J: TRBJ2-7
size: NA
CDR3: CAWSGEIYEQYF
DNA: TGTGCCTGGAGTGGGGAGATCTACGAGCAGTACTTC

D: TRBD1
V: TRBV6-5
J: TRBJ1-2
size: NA
CDR3: CATRQTGQGYGYTF
DNA: TGTGCCACCCGACAAACGGGACAGGGCTATGGCTACACCTTC

D: NA
V: TRBV6-1
J: TRBJ1-5
size: NA
CDR3: CASSAHFNQPQHF
DNA: TGTGCCAGCAGTGCGCATTTCAATCAGCCCCAGCATTTT

D: TRBD1
V: TRBV20-1
J: TRBJ1-2
size: NA
CDR3: CSATGGRGYTF
DNA: TGCAGCGCTACAGGGGGTCGGGGCTACACCTTC

D: TRBD1
V: TRBV9
J: TRBJ1-6
size: NA
CDR3: CASSVRRWDRLNSPLHF
DNA: TGTGCCAGCAGCGTTAGGAGATGGGACAGGCTCAATTCACCCCTCCACTTT

D: NA
V: TRBV27
J: TRBJ2-3
size: once
CDR3: CASSLLSSFVDTQYF
DNA: TGTGCCAGCAGTTTATTATCATCGTTTGTGGATACGCAGTATTTT

D: TRBD1
V: TRBV2
J: TRBJ1-2
size: NA
CDR3: CASTRDSNYGYTF
DNA: TGTGCCAGCACAAGGGACAGCAATTATGGCTACACCTTC

D: TRBD1
V: TRBV6-1
J: TRBJ2-7
size: NA
CDR3: CASTKGNRGPNEQYF
DNA: TGTGCCAGCACCAAAGGGAACAGGGGGCCCAACGAGCAGTACTTC

D: NA
V: TRBV19
J: TRBJ2-3
size: once
CDR3: CASNVGSADTQYF
DNA: TGTGCCAGTAACGTAGGTTCCGCAGATACGCAGTATTTT

D: TRBD2
V: TRBV5-1
J: TRBJ2-3
size: NA
CDR3: CASSLIFGGGNTDTQYF
DNA: TGCGCCAGCAGCTTGATTTTTGGCGGGGGGAACACAGATACGCAGTATTTT

D: NA
V: TRBV2
J: TRBJ1-5
size: few
CDR3: CASRNRAGQPQHF
DNA: TGTGCCAGCAGAAACAGGGCAGGTCAGCCCCAGCATTTT

D: NA
V: TRBV15
J: TRBJ1-4
size: NA
CDR3: CATSRLPGPPHEKLFF
DNA: TGTGCCACCAGCAGATTGCCCGGCCCCCCACATGAAAAACTGTTTTTT

D: NA
V: TRBV6-5
J: TRBJ1-6
size: NA
CDR3: CASTRGLNSPLHF
DNA: TGTGCCAGCACGCGGGGGCTGAATTCACCCCTCCACTTT

D: NA
V: TRBV11-2
J: TRBJ1-2
size: NA
CDR3: CASSPVGADWKGGYTF
DNA: TGTGCCAGCAGCCCGGTAGGGGCGGACTGGAAAGGGGGCTACACCTTC

D: TRBD1
V: TRBV6-1
J: TRBJ2-1
size: once
CDR3: CASSEIMRQGDSEQFF
DNA: TGTGCCAGCAGTGAAATTATGAGACAGGGGGATAGTGAGCAGTTCTTC

D: NA
V: TRBV6-1
J: TRBJ1-1
size: NA
CDR3: CASTQGERGGAFF
DNA: TGTGCCAGCACCCAAGGGGAAAGGGGGGGAGCTTTCTTT

D: NA
V: TRBV2
J: TRBJ1-6
size: NA
CDR3: CASSIGGSYNSPLHF
DNA: TGTGCCAGCAGTATCGGGGGCTCCTATAATTCACCCCTCCACTTT

D: NA
V: TRBV5-1
J: TRBJ1-2
size: NA
CDR3: CASSWDGTSNYGYTF
DNA: TGCGCCAGCAGCTGGGACGGAACATCTAACTATGGCTACACCTTC

D: TRBD1
V: TRBV5-1
J: TRBJ1-1
size: NA
CDR3: CASSLDDRATHTEAFF
DNA: TGCGCCAGCAGCTTGGATGACAGGGCGACGCACACTGAAGCTTTCTTT

D: NA
V: TRBV6-6
J: TRBJ1-2
size: few
CDR3: CASSHRDTSLDYGYTF
DNA: TGTGCCAGCAGTCACCGGGACACCTCTCTAGACTATGGCTACACCTTC

D: NA
V: TRBV27
J: TRBJ2-3
size: NA
CDR3: CASSLPGGEGVGTDTQYF
DNA: TGTGCCAGCAGTTTACCCGGCGGAGAGGGGGTTGGCACAGATACGCAGTATTTT

D: NA
V: TRBV6-4
J: TRBJ2-3
size: NA
CDR3: CASSEGGNTQYF
DNA: TGTGCCAGCAGTGAAGGGGGGAATACGCAGTATTTT

D: NA
V: TRBV18
J: TRBJ1-4
size: NA
CDR3: CASSPYPPQGNEKLFF
DNA: TGTGCCAGCTCACCATACCCACCACAGGGTAATGAAAAACTGTTTTTT

D: TRBD1
V: TRBV5-4
J: TRBJ2-1
size: few
CDR3: CASSRGQNGLGEQFF
DNA: TGTGCCAGCAGCCGGGGACAGAACGGGTTGGGTGAGCAGTTCTTC

D: NA
V: TRBV6-1
J: TRBJ2-7
size: NA
CDR3: CASSEPIEQYF
DNA: TGTGCCAGCAGTGAACCAATCGAGCAGTACTTC

D: NA
V: TRBV27
J: TRBJ2-2
size: NA
CDR3: CASRGWFRENTGELFF
DNA: TGTGCCAGCAGAGGATGGTTCCGTGAGAACACCGGGGAGCTGTTTTTT

D: TRBD2
V: TRBV5-1
J: TRBJ2-1
size: NA
CDR3: CASSPDASGGAYEQFF
DNA: TGCGCCAGCAGCCCGGACGCTAGCGGGGGGGCCTATGAGCAGTTCTTC

D: NA
V: TRBV10-1
J: TRBJ2-1
size: NA
CDR3: CASSEDWDGTPLSNEQFF
DNA: TGCGCCAGCAGTGAAGATTGGGACGGGACCCCGCTCTCCAATGAGCAGTTCTTC

D: NA
V: TRBV7-9
J: TRBJ2-3
size: medium-sized
CDR3: CASSPGRQGSLF
DNA: TGTGCCAGCAGCCCCGGTCGGCAGGGGAGCCTATTT

D: NA
V: TRBV30
J: TRBJ2-7
size: NA
CDR3: CAWSVRDWEQYF
DNA: TGTGCCTGGAGTGTACGAGACTGGGAGCAGTACTTC

D: NA
V: TRBV5-4
J: TRBJ1-4
size: NA
CDR3: CASSSEGTNEKLFF
DNA: TGTGCCAGCAGCTCAGAGGGAACTAATGAAAAACTGTTTTTT

D: NA
V: TRBV5-5
J: TRBJ2-2
size: NA
CDR3: CASSLVATTGELFF
DNA: TGTGCCAGCAGCTTGGTAGCGACCACCGGGGAGCTGTTTTTT

D: TRBD2
V: TRBV5-1
J: TRBJ2-1
size: NA
CDR3: CASSSASGSYNEQFF
DNA: TGCGCCAGCAGCTCCGCTAGCGGCTCCTACAATGAGCAGTTCTTC

D: TRBD2
V: TRBV9
J: TRBJ2-5
size: NA
CDR3: CASSPLRSGNGRETQYF
DNA: TGTGCCAGCAGCCCCCTTAGGAGCGGGAACGGAAGAGAGACCCAGTACTTC

D: TRBD1
V: TRBV15
J: TRBJ2-7
size: NA
CDR3: CATSRDRGQGDEQYF
DNA: TGTGCCACCAGCAGAGATAGGGGACAGGGAGACGAGCAGTACTTC

D: TRBD1
V: TRBV9
J: TRBJ1-1
size: NA
CDR3: CASSVSQGANEAFF
DNA: TGTGCCAGCAGCGTATCACAGGGGGCTAATGAAGCTTTCTTT

D: NA
V: TRBV30
J: TRBJ2-2
size: NA
CDR3: CAWRTVTGELFF
DNA: TGTGCCTGGAGGACAGTTACCGGGGAGCTGTTTTTT

D: NA
V: TRBV19
J: TRBJ2-6
size: NA
CDR3: CASNSPGTGANVLTF
DNA: TGTGCCAGTAACTCACCCGGGACTGGGGCCAACGTCCTGACTTTC

D: TRBD1
V: TRBV5-1
J: TRBJ2-3
size: NA
CDR3: CASSFGQDTDTQYF
DNA: TGCGCCAGCAGCTTCGGACAGGACACAGATACGCAGTATTTT